These T cell receptor beta chains were read from a single sample in a study of control samples from healthy donors and cancer patients. Measured with immunoSEQ multiplex PCR; TCRdb has only the in-frame clones, and not every one. This table has some 140,000 clones, around 92% appearing once. The material sequenced was PBMCs. These receptor sequences come from a man aged 50 to 60 with head and neck cancer. CDR3s include the opening cysteine and the closing phenylalanine or tryptophan. A D gene is named only where the DNA matches it firmly. Clone sizes are given selectively: once, few, many, or a class where the clone is expanded.

j_gene: TRBJ1-1; abundance: -; v_gene: TRBV27; d_gene: -; CDR3aa: CASSLTGIVLDTEAFF; CDR3nt: TGTGCCAGCAGTCTGACAGGCATCGTTTTAGACACTGAAGCTTTCTTT
j_gene: TRBJ2-1; abundance: -; v_gene: TRBV19; d_gene: -; CDR3aa: CASSNPGHTNEQFF; CDR3nt: TGTGCCAGTAGTAATCCGGGCCACACTAATGAGCAGTTCTTC
j_gene: TRBJ2-2; abundance: -; v_gene: TRBV7-9; d_gene: -; CDR3aa: CASSSTRDTGELFF; CDR3nt: TGTGCCAGCAGCTCGACTAGGGACACCGGGGAGCTGTTTTTT
j_gene: TRBJ1-6; abundance: -; v_gene: TRBV6-1; d_gene: -; CDR3aa: CASSERAGDSPLHF; CDR3nt: TGTGCCAGCAGTGAACGGGCAGGGGACTCACCCCTCCACTTT
j_gene: TRBJ2-3; abundance: once; v_gene: TRBV10-1; d_gene: TRBD2; CDR3aa: CASSESRRGASGGSDTQYF; CDR3nt: TGCGCCAGCAGTGAGTCGAGACGGGGCGCTAGCGGGGGGTCGGATACGCAGTATTTT
j_gene: TRBJ1-5; abundance: -; v_gene: TRBV18; d_gene: TRBD1; CDR3aa: CASSPDRGKQPQHF; CDR3nt: TGTGCCAGCTCACCCGACAGGGGAAAACAGCCCCAGCATTTT
j_gene: TRBJ2-7; abundance: -; v_gene: TRBV7-6; d_gene: TRBD2; CDR3aa: CASSLVIGAGVYEQYF; CDR3nt: TGTGCCAGCAGCTTAGTTATAGGAGCGGGAGTCTACGAGCAGTACTTC
j_gene: TRBJ1-2; abundance: -; v_gene: TRBV27; d_gene: -; CDR3aa: CASSPEAKANYGYTF; CDR3nt: TGTGCCAGCAGTCCCGAGGCAAAAGCTAACTATGGCTACACCTTC
j_gene: TRBJ2-5; abundance: once; v_gene: TRBV5-1; d_gene: -; CDR3aa: CASSLRAGAEETQYF; CDR3nt: TGCGCCAGCAGCTTAAGGGCAGGGGCGGAAGAGACCCAGTACTTC
j_gene: TRBJ1-5; abundance: -; v_gene: TRBV6-5; d_gene: TRBD1; CDR3aa: CASSTGVLLHQPQHF; CDR3nt: TGTGCCAGCAGTACAGGGGTTCTCTTACATCAGCCCCAGCATTTT
j_gene: TRBJ2-5; abundance: -; v_gene: TRBV11-3; d_gene: -; CDR3aa: CASSLYGQETQYF; CDR3nt: TGTGCCAGCAGCTTATACGGGCAAGAGACCCAGTACTTC
j_gene: TRBJ2-6; abundance: few; v_gene: TRBV19; d_gene: TRBD1; CDR3aa: CASKGIGTAPSGANVLTF; CDR3nt: TGTGCCAGTAAGGGGATAGGGACAGCCCCCTCTGGGGCCAACGTCCTGACTTTC
j_gene: TRBJ2-5; abundance: -; v_gene: TRBV7-9; d_gene: -; CDR3aa: CASSQQGGEETQYF; CDR3nt: TGTGCCAGCAGCCAACAGGGGGGGGAAGAGACCCAGTACTTC
j_gene: TRBJ2-1; abundance: once; v_gene: TRBV19; d_gene: -; CDR3aa: CASSMGGKNEQFF; CDR3nt: TGTGCCAGTAGTATGGGAGGTAAGAATGAGCAGTTCTTC
j_gene: TRBJ1-5; abundance: once; v_gene: TRBV3-1/TRBV3-2; d_gene: -; CDR3aa: CASSRDTGRYQPQHF; CDR3nt: TGTGCCAGCAGCCGAGACACAGGGAGGTATCAGCCCCAGCATTTT
j_gene: TRBJ2-7; abundance: -; v_gene: TRBV4-2; d_gene: -; CDR3aa: CASSQTDSQEQYF; CDR3nt: TGTGCCAGCAGCCAAACGGACAGCCAAGAGCAGTACTTC
j_gene: TRBJ1-2; abundance: -; v_gene: TRBV5-1; d_gene: -; CDR3aa: CASSFDTFNYGYTF; CDR3nt: TGCGCCAGCAGCTTTGACACCTTTAACTATGGCTACACCTTC
j_gene: TRBJ2-7; abundance: -; v_gene: TRBV28; d_gene: TRBD1; CDR3aa: CASSQGTEKYEQYF; CDR3nt: TGTGCCAGCAGCCAAGGGACAGAAAAATACGAGCAGTACTTC
j_gene: TRBJ1-1; abundance: -; v_gene: TRBV29-1; d_gene: -; CDR3aa: CSGMGGQGRGTEAFF; CDR3nt: TGCAGCGGCATGGGGGGGCAGGGGCGCGGGACTGAAGCTTTCTTT
j_gene: TRBJ1-3; abundance: -; v_gene: TRBV6-6; d_gene: TRBD1; CDR3aa: CATTGDLSGNTIYF; CDR3nt: TGTGCCACGACAGGGGACCTCTCTGGAAACACCATATATTTT
j_gene: TRBJ2-7; abundance: -; v_gene: TRBV18; d_gene: -; CDR3aa: CASSLRSGTASSEQYF; CDR3nt: TGTGCCAGCTCACTCCGATCCGGGACCGCCTCGAGCGAGCAGTACTTC
j_gene: TRBJ2-7; abundance: once; v_gene: TRBV5-1; d_gene: -; CDR3aa: CASSLEDSYEQYF; CDR3nt: TGCGCCAGCAGCTTGGAGGACAGCTACGAGCAGTACTTC
j_gene: TRBJ2-7; abundance: -; v_gene: TRBV28; d_gene: TRBD2; CDR3aa: CASSLRLAGFPSEQYF; CDR3nt: TGTGCCAGCAGTTTGAGGCTAGCGGGATTCCCCTCCGAGCAGTACTTC
j_gene: TRBJ2-7; abundance: -; v_gene: TRBV7-8; d_gene: TRBD2; CDR3aa: CASSPVHGGTYEQYF; CDR3nt: TGTGCCAGCAGCCCCGTACACGGGGGGACCTACGAGCAGTACTTC
j_gene: TRBJ1-5; abundance: -; v_gene: TRBV28; d_gene: -; CDR3aa: CASSPGGGFYQPQHF; CDR3nt: TGTGCCAGCAGCCCTGGGGGAGGGTTCTATCAGCCCCAGCATTTT
j_gene: TRBJ2-7; abundance: -; v_gene: TRBV28; d_gene: TRBD1; CDR3aa: CASSFGTAYEQYF; CDR3nt: TGTGCCAGCAGTTTCGGGACAGCCTACGAGCAGTACTTC
j_gene: TRBJ2-4; abundance: -; v_gene: TRBV6-5; d_gene: TRBD1; CDR3aa: CASSMDRNIQYF; CDR3nt: TGTGCCAGCAGTATGGACAGGAACATTCAGTACTTC
j_gene: TRBJ2-1; abundance: few; v_gene: TRBV6-5; d_gene: -; CDR3aa: CASSYSIRTYYNEQFF; CDR3nt: TGTGCCAGCAGTTACTCGATCAGGACATATTACAATGAGCAGTTCTTC
j_gene: TRBJ2-7; abundance: -; v_gene: TRBV7-2; d_gene: -; CDR3aa: CASSNPPYYEQYF; CDR3nt: TGTGCCAGCAGCAATCCTCCCTACTACGAGCAGTACTTC
j_gene: TRBJ2-7; abundance: -; v_gene: TRBV7-9; d_gene: -; CDR3aa: CASSLDISFYEQYF; CDR3nt: TGTGCCAGCAGCTTAGACATTTCTTTCTACGAGCAGTACTTC
j_gene: TRBJ1-2; abundance: -; v_gene: TRBV6-6; d_gene: -; CDR3aa: CASSYEANYGYTF; CDR3nt: TGTGCCAGCAGTTACGAGGCTAACTATGGCTACACCTTC
j_gene: TRBJ2-7; abundance: -; v_gene: TRBV5-1; d_gene: -; CDR3aa: CASSFFRQGDDEQYF; CDR3nt: TGCGCCAGCAGCTTTTTTCGCCAGGGAGACGACGAGCAGTACTTC
j_gene: TRBJ1-1; abundance: -; v_gene: TRBV5-4; d_gene: -; CDR3aa: CASSLQGNTEAFF; CDR3nt: TGTGCCAGCAGCTTGCAGGGGAACACTGAAGCTTTCTTT
j_gene: TRBJ1-4; abundance: -; v_gene: TRBV18; d_gene: -; CDR3aa: CASSPSEERGEKLFF; CDR3nt: TGTGCCAGCTCACCATCCGAGGAGCGGGGTGAAAAACTGTTTTTT
j_gene: TRBJ2-1; abundance: -; v_gene: TRBV11-2; d_gene: -; CDR3aa: CASSLGAGDEQFF; CDR3nt: TGTGCCAGCAGCTTGGGGGCTGGGGATGAGCAGTTCTTC
j_gene: TRBJ2-1; abundance: -; v_gene: TRBV7-2; d_gene: TRBD1; CDR3aa: CASSLDLGRGNEQFF; CDR3nt: TGTGCCAGCAGCTTAGATCTAGGCAGGGGGAATGAGCAGTTCTTC
j_gene: TRBJ2-7; abundance: -; v_gene: TRBV6-5; d_gene: TRBD1; CDR3aa: CASRANRGAYEQYF; CDR3nt: TGTGCCAGCAGGGCAAACAGGGGCGCCTACGAGCAGTACTTC
j_gene: TRBJ1-1; abundance: -; v_gene: TRBV19; d_gene: -; CDR3aa: CASSKEEWGNTEAFF; CDR3nt: TGTGCCAGTAGTAAAGAGGAGTGGGGGAACACTGAAGCTTTCTTT
j_gene: TRBJ1-1; abundance: -; v_gene: TRBV11-1; d_gene: TRBD1; CDR3aa: CASSLGTGNTEAFF; CDR3nt: TGTGCCAGCAGCCTCGGGACAGGGAACACTGAAGCTTTCTTT
j_gene: TRBJ2-5; abundance: -; v_gene: TRBV28; d_gene: -; CDR3aa: CASSTSRVRVSRETQYF; CDR3nt: TGTGCCAGCAGCACTTCCCGAGTCAGGGTTAGTAGGGAGACCCAGTACTTC
j_gene: TRBJ2-5; abundance: -; v_gene: TRBV24-1; d_gene: TRBD2; CDR3aa: CATSATGLAGGPPETQYF; CDR3nt: TGTGCCACCAGTGCCACGGGACTAGCGGGAGGGCCTCCAGAGACCCAGTACTTC
j_gene: TRBJ1-6; abundance: -; v_gene: TRBV28; d_gene: TRBD1; CDR3aa: CASSTRDSYSPLHF; CDR3nt: TGTGCCAGCAGTACCCGGGACAGCTATTCACCCCTCCACTTT
j_gene: TRBJ1-2; abundance: -; v_gene: TRBV6-5; d_gene: -; CDR3aa: CASRSTANHGYTF; CDR3nt: TGTGCCAGCAGAAGCACAGCGAACCATGGCTACACCTTC
j_gene: TRBJ1-1; abundance: -; v_gene: TRBV7-9; d_gene: -; CDR3aa: CASSFGNTEAFF; CDR3nt: TGTGCCAGCAGCTTCGGAAACACTGAAGCTTTCTTT
j_gene: TRBJ1-5; abundance: -; v_gene: TRBV6-4; d_gene: -; CDR3aa: CASSDKREDQPQHF; CDR3nt: TGTGCCAGCAGTGACAAGAGGGAGGATCAGCCCCAGCATTTT